The T cell receptor beta chain under discussion was sequenced for a study of human T cells and chemical hapten exposure. Study details: The sensitizer, 2% DPC, was used on around 2 cm by around 2 cm of upper inner arm skin. Each patch test put 0.01% DPC on the upper back, and results were read at 6 days.

Specified time point: patch test 1, 2 weeks after DPC sensitization. Documented treatment: therapeutic diphenylcyclopropenone sensitization with weekly scalp DPC. Participating donors were patients with alopecia, aged 18 to 70 years, considered appropriate candidates for DPC. This clonotype was seen only a few times. Via MiXCR, TCRdb re-called the RACE reads, giving one row per CDR3 protein. The data show tens of thousands of distinct CDR3 sequences, roughly 10% seen once. The clonotype comes from a woman aged 45-59 years with alopecia areata. Some clones in this sample may be carry-over from other donors' samples. The source material was whole blood, sampled in connection with sensitization to the hapten diphenylcyclopropenone (DPC).

The CDR3 DNA follows: TGTGCCAGCAGTCTGATACCAAACACAGATACGCAGTATTTT. Its translation: CASSLIPNTDTQYF. The V call is TRBV27, the J call TRBJ2-3; D remains ambiguous. The length of the CDR3 is 14 residues. Per germline, CDR1 MNHEY and CDR2 SMNVEV (reference sequence). Deletions cut 5 bases from V and 2 bases from J, with 11 bases between.